This TCR beta chain stems from a study of radiation and T cells in renal cell carcinoma. On this clone: What it binds is unknown.

Profiling relied on immunoSEQ multiplex PCR, and the TCRdb table lists in-frame clones only, not all of them. The profile shows approximately 170,000 clones, roughly 90% of them singletons. CDR3 size: 13 residues. V shed 4 bases and J 7 bases; nucleotides not matched to a gene: 1. Germline V lookup: CDR1 SGHRS, CDR2 YFSETQ. Specified time point: blood 4 weeks post-SBRT, at nephrectomy. As for treatment: 15 Gy SBRT to primary tumor, nephrectomy 4 weeks later. The study's findings and limits: Pretreatment tumor biopsies were lacking, so baseline clonotypes are unknown.

This TCR came from a woman in her forties or fifties with renal cell carcinoma. V is TRBV5-1 and J is TRBJ1-6, with 8 bases lining up with TRBD1. Sample: blood, taken from a patient whose treatment included radiotherapy and nephrectomy. The CDR3 loop reads CASSRTGNSPLHF. In nucleotides, the CDR3 is TGCGCCAGCAGCCGGACAGGGAATTCACCCCTCCACTTT. Variable domain in full (rest from reference TRBV5-1 and TRBJ1-6): KAGVTQTPRYLIKTRGQQVTLSCSPISGHRSVSWYQQTPGQGLQFLFEYFSETQRNKGNFPGRFSGRQFSNSRSEMNVSTLELGDSALYLCASSRTGNSPLHFGNGTRLTVT.